Reported below is one TCR beta chain. This sample was included in a study of PD-L1 blockade in urothelial cancer. Across the whole study: Blood analysis took place 3 weeks (second dose) and 6 weeks after treatment start.

The CDR3 loop spans 13 amino acids. The germline CDR1 and CDR2 sequences are MNHNS and SASEGT. V shed 7 bases and J 7 bases; nucleotides not matched to a gene: 9. Noted time point: pretreatment peripheral blood. Sampling of each patient yielded between 1 and 8 specimens, collected pretreatment and on-treatment. Here immunoSEQ multiplex PCR was the method, and the copy in TCRdb shows in-frame clones only, minus some. The profile shows 50,000 or so clones, approximately 86% of them singletons. The chain links TRBV6-1 to TRBJ1-1; 7 nucleotides agree with TRBD1. The sequence was obtained from a man aged 55 to 70 with urothelial cancer. The starting material was PBMCs, obtained around atezolizumab (anti-PD-L1) treatment. The CDR3: CASNGQVGGEAFF. For the CDR3, the DNA is TGTGCCAGCAACGGACAGGTGGGGGGTGAAGCTTTCTTT.